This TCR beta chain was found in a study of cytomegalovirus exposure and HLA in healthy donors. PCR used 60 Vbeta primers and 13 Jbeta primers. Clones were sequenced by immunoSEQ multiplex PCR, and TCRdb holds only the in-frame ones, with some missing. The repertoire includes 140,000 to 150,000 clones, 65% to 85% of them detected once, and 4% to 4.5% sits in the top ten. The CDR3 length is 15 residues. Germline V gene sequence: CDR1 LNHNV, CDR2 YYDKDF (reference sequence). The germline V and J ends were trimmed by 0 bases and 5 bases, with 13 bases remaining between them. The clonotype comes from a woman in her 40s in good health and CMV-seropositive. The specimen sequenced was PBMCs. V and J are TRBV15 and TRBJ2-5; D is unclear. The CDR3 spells CATSRDRLLGETQYF. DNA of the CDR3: TGTGCCACCAGCAGAGATAGGCTCCTCGGGGAGACCCAGTACTTC.